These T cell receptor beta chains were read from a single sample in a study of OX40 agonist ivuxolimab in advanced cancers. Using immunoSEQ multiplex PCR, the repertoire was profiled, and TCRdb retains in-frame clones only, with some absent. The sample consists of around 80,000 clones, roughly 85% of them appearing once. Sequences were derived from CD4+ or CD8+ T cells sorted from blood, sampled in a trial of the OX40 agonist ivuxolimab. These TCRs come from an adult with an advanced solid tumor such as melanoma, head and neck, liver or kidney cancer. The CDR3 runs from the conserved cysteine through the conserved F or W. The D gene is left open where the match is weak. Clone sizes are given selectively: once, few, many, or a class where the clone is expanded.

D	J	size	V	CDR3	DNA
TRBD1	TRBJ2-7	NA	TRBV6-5	CASRDGQGRSYEQYF	TGTGCCAGCAGGGACGGACAGGGGAGGTCCTACGAGCAGTACTTC
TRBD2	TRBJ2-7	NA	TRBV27	CASSLPPLAGVPYEQYF	TGTGCCAGCAGCTTACCTCCTCTAGCGGGGGTCCCCTACGAGCAGTACTTC
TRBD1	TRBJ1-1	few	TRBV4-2	CASSQDPDRGEAFF	TGTGCCAGCAGCCAAGACCCGGACAGGGGGGAAGCTTTCTTT
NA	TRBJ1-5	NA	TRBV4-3	CASSQDPQGGSNQPQHF	TGCGCCAGCAGCCAAGATCCCCAGGGAGGGTCAAATCAGCCCCAGCATTTT
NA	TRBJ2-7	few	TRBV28	CASIRRPYEQYF	TGTGCCAGCATCCGACGACCCTACGAGCAGTACTTC
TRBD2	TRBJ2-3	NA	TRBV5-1	CASSSPPGLARSTDTQYF	TGCGCCAGCAGCTCCCCCCCGGGACTAGCTCGGAGCACAGATACGCAGTATTTT
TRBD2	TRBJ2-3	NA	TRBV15	CATSRVSSSGRINTQYF	TGTGCCACCAGCAGAGTTTCGTCTAGCGGCCGGATAAATACGCAGTATTTT
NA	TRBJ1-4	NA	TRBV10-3	CAISWGPNEKLFF	TGTGCCATCAGCTGGGGTCCTAATGAAAAACTGTTTTTT
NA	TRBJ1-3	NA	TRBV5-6	CASSLFRDSGNTIYF	TGTGCCAGCAGCTTGTTCAGGGACTCTGGAAACACCATATATTTT
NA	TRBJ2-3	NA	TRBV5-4	CASSLSGVSTDTQYF	TGTGCCAGCAGCTTGAGTGGGGTTAGCACAGATACGCAGTATTTT
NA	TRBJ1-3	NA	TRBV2	CASRDNSGNTIYF	TGTGCCAGCAGGGATAACTCTGGAAACACCATATATTTT
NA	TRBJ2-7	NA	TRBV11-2	CASSLDVTVYEQYF	TGTGCCAGCAGCTTAGATGTCACAGTCTACGAGCAGTACTTC
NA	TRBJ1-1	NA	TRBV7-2	CASSLEGVTEAFF	TGTGCCAGCAGCTTAGAAGGGGTCACTGAAGCTTTCTTT
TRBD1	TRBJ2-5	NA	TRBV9	CASSEGDRTDQETQYF	TGTGCCAGCAGCGAGGGGGACAGGACTGACCAAGAGACCCAGTACTTC
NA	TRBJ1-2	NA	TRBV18	CASSPGQPNYGYTF	TGTGCCAGCTCACCAGGACAGCCTAACTATGGCTACACCTTC
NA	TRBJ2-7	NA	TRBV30	CASSSVQGGGQYF	TGTGCCTCGTCTTCGGTACAAGGGGGAGGGCAGTACTTC
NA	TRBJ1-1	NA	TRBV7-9	CASSFFRFPEAFF	TGTGCCAGCAGCTTCTTCCGGTTCCCTGAAGCTTTCTTT
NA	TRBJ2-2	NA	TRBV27	CALGIGGELFF	TGTGCCCTGGGAATCGGCGGGGAGCTGTTTTTT
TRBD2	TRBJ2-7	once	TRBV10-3	CAISTGLAGGGEQYF	TGTGCCATCAGTACCGGACTAGCGGGGGGGGGCGAGCAGTACTTC
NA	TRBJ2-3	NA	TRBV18	CASSPYLYTDTQYF	TGTGCCAGCTCACCCTACCTCTACACAGATACGCAGTATTTT
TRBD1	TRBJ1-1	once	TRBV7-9	CASSLVLLKGQGNTEAFF	TGTGCCAGCAGCTTAGTATTATTGAAGGGACAGGGGAACACTGAAGCTTTCTTT
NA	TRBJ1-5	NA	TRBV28	CASSLFISRVDQPQHF	TGTGCCAGCAGTTTATTCATAAGCAGGGTGGATCAGCCCCAGCATTTT
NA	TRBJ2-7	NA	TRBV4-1	CASSQVGGSQAYEQYF	TGCGCCAGCAGCCAAGTGGGGGGCTCCCAGGCCTACGAGCAGTACTTC
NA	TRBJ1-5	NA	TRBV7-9	CASRKEEPQHF	TGTGCCAGCAGGAAAGAGGAGCCCCAGCATTTT
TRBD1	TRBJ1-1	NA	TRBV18	CASSGDRNTEAFF	TGTGCCAGCTCAGGGGACAGGAACACTGAAGCTTTCTTT
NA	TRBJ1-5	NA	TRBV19	CASSKTVIGNQPQHF	TGTGCCAGTAGTAAGACAGTGATAGGCAATCAGCCCCAGCATTTT
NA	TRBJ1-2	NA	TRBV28	CASSPGQRHYGYTF	TGTGCCAGCAGTCCAGGACAGAGACACTATGGCTACACCTTC
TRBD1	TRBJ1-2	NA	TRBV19	CATTRGPFYGYTF	TGTGCCACAACCAGGGGGCCGTTCTATGGCTACACCTTC
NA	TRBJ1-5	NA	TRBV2	CASSRVLGQPQHF	TGTGCCAGCAGTAGAGTCCTGGGGCAGCCCCAGCATTTT
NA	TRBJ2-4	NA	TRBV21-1	CASSKVRKQAKNIQYF	TGTGCCAGCAGCAAAGTGAGGAAACAAGCCAAAAACATTCAGTACTTC
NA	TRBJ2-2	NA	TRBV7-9	CASSSPASGRANGGELFF	TGTGCCAGCAGCTCGCCCGCCTCGGGACGGGCGAACGGCGGGGAGCTGTTTTTT
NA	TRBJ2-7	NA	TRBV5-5	CASSSQGISGFYEQYF	TGTGCCAGCAGCTCCCAGGGGATTTCAGGGTTCTACGAGCAGTACTTC
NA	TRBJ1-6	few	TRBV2	CASSPLLSPLHF	TGTGCCAGCTCTCCTCTCCTCTCACCCCTCCACTTT
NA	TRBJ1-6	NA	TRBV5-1	CASSRGSSYNSPLHF	TGCGCCAGCAGCCGTGGTAGCTCCTATAATTCACCCCTCCACTTT
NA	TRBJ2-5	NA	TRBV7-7	CASSPGLQETQYF	TGTGCTAGCAGCCCCGGACTGCAAGAGACCCAGTACTTC
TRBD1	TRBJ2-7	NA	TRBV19	CASRVSGQGDYEQYF	TGTGCCAGTAGGGTATCGGGACAGGGGGACTACGAGCAGTACTTC
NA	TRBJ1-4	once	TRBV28	CASSLGGATNEKLFF	TGTGCCAGCAGTTTGGGCGGCGCAACTAATGAAAAACTGTTTTTT
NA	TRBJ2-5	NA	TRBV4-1	CASSQEGVRAATQETQYF	TGCGCCAGCAGCCAAGAGGGGGTCCGTGCGGCCACGCAAGAGACCCAGTACTTC
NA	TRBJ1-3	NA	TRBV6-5	CASSPRTDTIYF	TGTGCCAGCAGCCCCCGTACGGACACCATATATTTT
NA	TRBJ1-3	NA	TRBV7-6	CASSIGASGNTIYF	TGTGCCAGCTCTATTGGGGCCTCTGGAAACACCATATATTTT
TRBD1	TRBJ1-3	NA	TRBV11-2	CASSLVGTDSGNTIYF	TGTGCCAGCAGCTTAGTTGGGACAGACTCTGGAAACACCATATATTTT
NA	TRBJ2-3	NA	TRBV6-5	CASHAQGTDTQYF	TGTGCCAGCCACGCCCAGGGCACAGATACGCAGTATTTT
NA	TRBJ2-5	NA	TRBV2	CASKRVGLETQYF	TGTGCCAGCAAAAGAGTTGGGTTGGAGACCCAGTACTTC
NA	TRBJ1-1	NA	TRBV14	CASSQNRRAEAFF	TGTGCCAGCAGCCAAAACCGTCGCGCTGAAGCTTTCTTT
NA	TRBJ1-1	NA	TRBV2	CASILDRANTEAFF	TGTGCCAGCATTTTAGATCGAGCCAACACTGAAGCTTTCTTT